This T cell receptor (beta chain) was retrieved from a study of cytomegalovirus exposure and HLA in healthy donors. Study results and limitations: Fewer than 200 TCR beta chains were listed as cytomegalovirus-associated. A later analysis showed TCR association rates differing by HLA locus, peaking at DRB1 and lowest at HLA-C. The authors reported that TCR beta sequences could predict HLA-A and HLA-B alleles. These predictions were accurate for most subjects in the first cohort. Most TCR beta V segments were productive about 87% or about 30% of the time in an earlier analysis.

PCR was performed using 60 Vbeta and 13 Jbeta primers. The repertoire was sequenced with immunoSEQ multiplex PCR; TCRdb's copy has only in-frame clones and lacks some. The sample holds about 190,000 clones; more than 75% are singletons and the top ten take over 1%. The sample holds one count of this clone. As yet, its antigen is unknown. The clonotype originates from a man aged 25 to 40 in good health and CMV-seronegative. Sequencing was carried out using PBMCs.

CDR3 sequence reads: CASSYSRGGRTQYF. The CDR3 bases are TGTGCCAGCAGTTACTCGAGAGGGGGCCGGACCCAGTACTTC. The chain has TRBV6-5 and TRBJ2-5, with 7 bases fitting TRBD1. The CDR3 covers 14 residues. CDR1 is MNHEY, CDR2 SVGAGI, per germline. J lost 7 bases, V lost 0 bases, and 5 bases had no gene match.